The 6 T cell receptor beta chains presented below share a single source sample, sequenced in a study of shared clonotypes between healthy human individuals. Sequenced by immunoSEQ multiplex PCR; TCRdb stores in-frame clones only, minus some. The sample has 950,000 to 1,200,000 clones; 60% to 85% are singletons. The material sequenced was memory CD4+ T cells from PBMCs. Documented subset: CD45RA-negative fraction. The receptors derive from a man in his late teens or twenties in good health. Some clones in this sample may be carry-over from other donors' samples.

CDR3 residues: CASSLGAGFNEKLFF. Written as DNA, the CDR3 is TGTGCCAGCAGCTTAGGGGCAGGATTTAATGAAAAACTGTTTTTT. The chain links TRBV7-9 to TRBJ1-4, with D hard to call. There are 15 residues in the CDR3. The V end was cut by 1 base, the J end by 4 bases, with 10 bases between. Per the germline V gene, CDR1 is SEHNR and CDR2 is FQNEAQ (reference sequence). The full variable domain, rest sourced from reference TRBV7-9 and TRBJ1-4, is DTGVSQNPRHKITKRGQNVTFRCDPISEHNRLYWYRQTLGQGPEFLTYFQNEAQLEKSRLLSDRFSAERPKGSFSTLEIQRTEQGDSAMYLCASSLGAGFNEKLFFGSGTQLSVL.

The chain combines TRBV10-3 with TRBJ2-7; the match to TRBD2 covers 7 bases. V shed 3 bases, J shed 7 bases, and the junction held 12 bases outside the gene matches. The CDR3 covers 15 residues. Germline V gives CDR1 ENHRY, CDR2 SYGVKD. The CDR3 coding sequence is TGTGCCATCAGTGACCAACGGGGAGGGGCGAGGGAGCAGTACTTC. This encodes CAISDQRGGAREQYF.

This chain links TRBV29-1 with TRBJ2-5; D is unresolved. The CDR3 spans 13 residues. V shed 4 bases and J shed 1 base, with 10 bases lying between them. Germline lookup yields CDR1 SQVTM and CDR2 ANQGSEA. CDR3 sequence: CSVAPTVQETQYF. The CDR3 nucleotides are TGCAGCGTTGCCCCGACGGTCCAAGAGACCCAGTACTTC.

V and J are TRBV6-4 and TRBJ2-7, with 8 bases fitting TRBD1. The CDR3 sequence is 14 residues long. Germline CDR1 and CDR2: MRHNA and SNTAGT. J gave up 0 bases and V 5 bases, and 3 bases lay outside the gene matches. The CDR3 nucleotides are TGTGCCAGCAGTCAACAGGGGGGCTCCTACGAGCAGTACTTC. Translated, it gives CASSQQGGSYEQYF.

The rearrangement links TRBV11-2 to TRBJ2-7; no clear D. Per germline, CDR1 SGHAT and CDR2 FQNNGV. Trimming left V 5 bases short and J 0 bases short, with 14 bases between. The CDR3 runs 15 residues. The CDR3 coding sequence is TGTGCCAGCAGCATAACTGACGGCTACTCCTACGAGCAGTACTTC. Translating gives CASSITDGYSYEQYF.

The chain joins TRBV11-1 to TRBJ2-1, with 8 bases lining up with TRBD2. CDR3 length: 15 amino acids. Germline V CDR1 and CDR2: SGHAT, FQDESV (reference sequence). V was pared by 0 bases and J by 7 bases, with 5 bases of the junction left unmatched. The CDR3 DNA reads TGTGCCAGCAGCTTAGCCGGGAGGGTAACAAATGAGCAGTTCTTC. Its translation: CASSLAGRVTNEQFF. The entire variable domain, with the rest obtained from reference TRBV11-1 and TRBJ2-1, is as follows: EAEVAQSPRYKITEKSQAVAFWCDPISGHATLYWYRQILGQGPELLVQFQDESVVDDSQLPKDRFSAERLKGVDSTLKIQPAELGDSAMYLCASSLAGRVTNEQFFGPGTRLTVL.